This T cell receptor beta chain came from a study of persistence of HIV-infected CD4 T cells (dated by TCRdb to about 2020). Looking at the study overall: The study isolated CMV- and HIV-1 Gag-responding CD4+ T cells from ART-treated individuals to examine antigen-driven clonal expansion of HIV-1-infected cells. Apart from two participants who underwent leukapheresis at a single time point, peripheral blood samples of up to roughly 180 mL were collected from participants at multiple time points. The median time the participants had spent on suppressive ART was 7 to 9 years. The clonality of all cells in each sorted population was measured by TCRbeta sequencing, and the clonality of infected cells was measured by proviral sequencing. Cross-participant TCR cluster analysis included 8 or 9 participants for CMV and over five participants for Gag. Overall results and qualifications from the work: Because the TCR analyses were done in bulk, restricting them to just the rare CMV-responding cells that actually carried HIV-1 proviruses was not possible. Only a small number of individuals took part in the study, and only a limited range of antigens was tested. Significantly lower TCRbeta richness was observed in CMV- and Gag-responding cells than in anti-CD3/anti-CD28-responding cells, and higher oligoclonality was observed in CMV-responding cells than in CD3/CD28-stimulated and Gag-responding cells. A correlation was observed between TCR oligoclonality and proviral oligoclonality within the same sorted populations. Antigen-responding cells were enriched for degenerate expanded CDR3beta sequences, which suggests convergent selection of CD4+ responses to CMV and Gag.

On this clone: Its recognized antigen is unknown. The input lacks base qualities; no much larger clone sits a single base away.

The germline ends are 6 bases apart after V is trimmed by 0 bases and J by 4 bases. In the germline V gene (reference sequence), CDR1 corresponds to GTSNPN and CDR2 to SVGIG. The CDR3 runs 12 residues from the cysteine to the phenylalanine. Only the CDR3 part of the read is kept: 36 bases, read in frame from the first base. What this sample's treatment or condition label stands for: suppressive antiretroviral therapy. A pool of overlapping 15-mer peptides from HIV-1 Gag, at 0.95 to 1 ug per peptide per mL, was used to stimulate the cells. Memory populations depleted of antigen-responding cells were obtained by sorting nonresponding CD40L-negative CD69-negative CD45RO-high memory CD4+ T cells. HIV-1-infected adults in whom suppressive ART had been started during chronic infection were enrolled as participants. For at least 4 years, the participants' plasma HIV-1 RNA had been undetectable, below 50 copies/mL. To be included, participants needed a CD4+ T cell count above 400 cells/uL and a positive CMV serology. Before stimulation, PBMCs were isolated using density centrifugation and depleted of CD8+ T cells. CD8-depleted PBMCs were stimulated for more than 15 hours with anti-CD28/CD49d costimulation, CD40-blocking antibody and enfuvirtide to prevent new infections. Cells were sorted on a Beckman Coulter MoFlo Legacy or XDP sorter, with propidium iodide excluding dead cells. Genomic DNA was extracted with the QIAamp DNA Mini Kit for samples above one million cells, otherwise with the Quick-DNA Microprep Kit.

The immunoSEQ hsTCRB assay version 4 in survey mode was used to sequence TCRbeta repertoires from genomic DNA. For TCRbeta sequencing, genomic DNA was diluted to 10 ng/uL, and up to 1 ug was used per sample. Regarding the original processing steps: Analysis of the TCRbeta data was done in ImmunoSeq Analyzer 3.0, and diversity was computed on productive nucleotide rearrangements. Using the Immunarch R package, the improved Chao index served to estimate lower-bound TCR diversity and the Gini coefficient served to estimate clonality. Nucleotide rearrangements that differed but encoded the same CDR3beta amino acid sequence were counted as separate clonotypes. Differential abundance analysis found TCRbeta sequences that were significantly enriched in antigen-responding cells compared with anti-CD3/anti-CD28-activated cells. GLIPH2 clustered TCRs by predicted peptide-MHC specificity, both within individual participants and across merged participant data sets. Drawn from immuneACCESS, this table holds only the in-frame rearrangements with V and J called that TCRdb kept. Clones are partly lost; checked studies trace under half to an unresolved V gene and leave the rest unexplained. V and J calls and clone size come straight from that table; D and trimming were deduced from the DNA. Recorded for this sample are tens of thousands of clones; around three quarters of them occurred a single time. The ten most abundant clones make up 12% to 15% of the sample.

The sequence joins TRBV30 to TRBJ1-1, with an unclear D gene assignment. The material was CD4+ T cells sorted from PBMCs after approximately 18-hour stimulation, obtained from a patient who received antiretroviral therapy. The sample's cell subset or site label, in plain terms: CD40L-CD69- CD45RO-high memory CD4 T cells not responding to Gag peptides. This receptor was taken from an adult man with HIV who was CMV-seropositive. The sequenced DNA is TGTGCCTGGAGTGTACGGGGCACTGAAGCTTTCTTT. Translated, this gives CAWSVRGTEAFF.